This T cell receptor (beta chain) is from a study of blood T cells in healthy people across ages. Germline V gives CDR1 MNHNY, CDR2 SVGAGI (reference sequence). The CDR3 runs 16 residues. The V and J ends lost 0 bases and 6 bases, in that order; junction bases with no gene match: 10. The sample holds a few counts of this clonotype. Antigen unknown. General study findings and limits: Because donor CMV status was unknown, expanded clonotype changes were possibly confounded.

Together with a sample-barcoded 5' primer, a J-beta primer mix was included in a second PCR lasting roughly 6 to 12 cycles. Each sample yielded at least 2.5 million CDR3-containing paired-end reads. TCRdb passed the 5' RACE reads through MiXCR, listing each CDR3 protein once. Of 700,000 to 950,000 distinct CDR3 sequences in the sample, about three fifths were seen once. This TCR was recovered from a man younger than 45 in good health. The sequenced sample was blood. The chain combines TRBV6-6 with TRBJ1-2, with 7 bases matching TRBD1. The CDR3 region is CASSYSLRTGNNGYTF. CDR3 DNA sequence: TGTGCCAGCAGTTACTCGTTAAGGACAGGCAATAATGGCTACACCTTC.